This entry describes one T cell receptor beta chain. This clonotype was recorded at least ten times. Its antigen is currently not known. Nothing much larger sits one base from this clone, and base qualities are not available. For repertoire sequencing, TCR beta CDR3 regions were amplified from RNA transcripts. The first round of RT-PCR was done with HTBI primers and the Qiagen OneStep RT-PCR kit, and was followed by a second round of multiplex PCR, then size selection and purification. Libraries were sequenced on an Illumina HiSeq2000 using paired-end 100 bp reads. Regarding the original processing steps: SOAPnuke was used to process the reads, throwing out any read that had adapters, had uncalled bases, had a mean Phred below 15, or lacked an exact constant-primer or identifier match. COPE v1.2.5 was used to merge high-quality paired reads. Each unique nucleotide sequence was treated as a clonotype, and MiTCR v1.1 was used to align the clonotypes to the IMGT TRB V, D and J references. The analysis was limited to V-J combinations with a frequency above 0.0001, which together covered 99.2% of the repertoires. A TCR clonal expansion and chaos score per V-J combination was defined as the ratio of F50 clonal expansion to chaos observed in the TCRdist matrix. Welch's t-statistics and random forest were used to reduce features to about 13 V-J combinations, which were fed into a naive Bayes classifier. Thyroid-blood repertoire similarity was quantified with the Morisita-Horn index. TCRdb reworked the public reads: Q25 trimming with fastp, MiXCR clone assembly, productive beta chains retained. All rows with the same CDR3 protein become a single entry with the most common DNA and genes. These V and J calls derive from TCRdb rather than the authors' analysis. In all, the sample holds about 620,000 distinct CDR3 sequences, and about 24% of those were seen once. The ten largest clones take up more than 5.5% of the sample.

Hyperthyroidism was defined as stable when no progression to ophthalmopathy occurred within 18 months of follow-up. The hyperthyroidism patients were 18 to 65 years old and newly diagnosed, with a disease duration of less than 2 months. Patients with other autoimmune diseases, uncontrolled infections, pregnancy or lactation were excluded. Clinical symptoms, serum thyroxine, TRAb, thyroid ultrasound and orbital computed tomography were used for diagnosis. PBMCs were isolated from 10 ml of fresh peripheral blood by Ficoll-Paque density gradient centrifugation. Trizol reagent was used to extract the total RNA, and its quality was then checked on an Agilent 2100 Bioanalyzer. This sample is drawn from a study of Graves' ophthalmopathy and Graves' hyperthyroidism listed by TCRdb under 2018. Study-wide context: Peripheral blood was collected before any treatment was given, at the time of initial diagnosis. In total, 135 blood samples were TCR-sequenced: approximately 42 ophthalmopathy, some 75 hyperthyroidism and about 17 hyperthyroidism-to-ophthalmopathy patients. Following sample collection, hyperthyroidism patients were given methimazole at a starting dose of 30 mg daily, and ophthalmopathy patients were given high-dose intravenous methylprednisolone. For training and testing, the 100 or so patients in the discovery cohort were randomly divided in a 7:3 ratio. The study used signatures of the TCR beta repertoire to tell Graves' ophthalmopathy apart from Graves' hyperthyroidism and to predict which patients would progress to ophthalmopathy. To explore V-J signatures that distinguish ophthalmopathy from hyperthyroidism, a discovery set of about a hundred patients was enrolled, made up of 43 with ophthalmopathy and some 60 with stable hyperthyroidism. T-cell repertoires of thyroid tissue and blood were compared in 5 or 6 hyperthyroidism patients. The independent validation cohort included some 19 hyperthyroidism patients plus 17 patients who later progressed from hyperthyroidism to ophthalmopathy. The full study reports these points: In validation, the model predicted ophthalmopathy progression with more than 55% sensitivity and 72.22% specificity; some 13 predicted patients were CT-confirmed with GO in a median of approximately 6.2 months. Most expanded thyroid clonotypes with a frequency above 0.001 also appeared in blood, which suggests that blood repertoires may reflect the immune response in the thyroid. In cross-validation, the 13-signature model distinguished ophthalmopathy from stable hyperthyroidism with 87.88% sensitivity and about 81% specificity, while in the test set the corresponding values were about 80% and 75%. No statistical method was used to predetermine the sample size, and group allocation was not hidden from the investigators.

The CDR3 numbers 14 residues from cysteine through phenylalanine. Of all the DNA, just the CDR3 is kept, 42 bases in frame from base 1. V is cut by 3 bases and J by 4 bases, and the space between the germline ends is 12 bases. This sequence originates from a woman aged 18-29 years with stable Graves' hyperthyroidism. Some clones in this sample may be carry-over from other donors' samples. Donor details come from another sample of the same person, matched by shared clones. The sample comprised peripheral blood. The rearranged segments are TRBV12-3 or TRBV12-4 and TRBJ2-5; no D gene can be assigned with confidence. Here is the DNA: TGTGCCAGCAGTTTGAGCCCTCTCAGAGAGACCCAGTACTTC. The resulting protein is CASSLSPLRETQYF.